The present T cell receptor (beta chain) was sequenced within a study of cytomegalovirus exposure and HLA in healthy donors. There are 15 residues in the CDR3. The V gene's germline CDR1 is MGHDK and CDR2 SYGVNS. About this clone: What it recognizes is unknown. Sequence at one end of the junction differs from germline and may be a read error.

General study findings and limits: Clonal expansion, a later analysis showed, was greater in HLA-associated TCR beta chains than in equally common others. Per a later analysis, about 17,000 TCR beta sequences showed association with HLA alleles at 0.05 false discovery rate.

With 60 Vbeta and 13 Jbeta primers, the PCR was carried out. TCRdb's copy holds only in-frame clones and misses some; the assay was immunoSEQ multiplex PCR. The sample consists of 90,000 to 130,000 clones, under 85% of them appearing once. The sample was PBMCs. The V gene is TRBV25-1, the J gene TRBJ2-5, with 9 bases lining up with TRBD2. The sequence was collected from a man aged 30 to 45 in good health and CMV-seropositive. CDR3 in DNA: TGTGCCAGCAGTGACCCGCGGGGGGGGAAAGAGACCCGGTACTTC. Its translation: CASSDPRGGKETRYF.